This T cell receptor beta chain was identified in a study of technical replicates of blood from a handful of donors. Data came from immunoSEQ multiplex PCR; TCRdb stores just in-frame clones and leaves some out. The table shows about 88,000 clones, with around 90% occurring only once. The CDR3 spans 15 residues. Germline V gives CDR1 MNHNS, CDR2 SASEGT. V was clipped by 2 bases and J by 3 bases; unmatched bases: 6. The sequence was collected from a human donor in good health. The sequenced sample consisted of T cells isolated from PBMCs. J is TRBJ1-2 and V is TRBV6-1; 7 nucleotides agree with TRBD1. CDR3 sequence reads: CASSERPGTDYGYTF. CDR3 sequence (DNA): TGTGCCAGCAGTGAACGGCCCGGGACAGACTATGGCTACACCTTC.